A selection of T cell receptor beta chains follows, all from one sample in a study of PD-1 and CTLA-4 blockade in melanoma. Clones were read by immunoSEQ multiplex PCR, and TCRdb kept only the in-frame ones, dropping some. The data show around 31,000 clones, with roughly nine tenths seen just once and less than 7% held by the top ten. Sequences were derived from CD8+ T cells from peripheral blood, sampled from a patient given anti-PD-1 treatment. These receptor sequences come from a human donor with melanoma. Both conserved end residues are part of each CDR3. D genes are given only for firm matches. Part of the rows lack a size; the others show once, few, many or a class for expanded clones.

J: TRBJ1-4
D: -
V: TRBV7-2
size: -
CDR3: CASSLRTAEKLFF
DNA: TGTGCCAGCAGCTTGCGGACAGCTGAAAAACTGTTTTTT

J: TRBJ2-3
D: -
V: TRBV5-6
size: -
CDR3: CASSLGGVTDTQYF
DNA: TGTGCCAGCAGCTTGGGCGGTGTGACAGATACGCAGTATTTT

J: TRBJ1-2
D: -
V: TRBV11-1
size: -
CDR3: CASSYAEGGYGYTF
DNA: TGTGCCAGCAGCTACGCAGAAGGGGGCTATGGCTACACCTTC

J: TRBJ2-1
D: TRBD2
V: TRBV5-6
size: -
CDR3: CASSLAASGGLNEQFF
DNA: TGTGCCAGCAGCTTGGCGGCTAGCGGGGGGCTCAATGAGCAGTTCTTC

J: TRBJ2-7
D: -
V: TRBV27
size: -
CDR3: CASGYEQYF
DNA: TGTGCCAGCGGCTACGAGCAGTACTTC

J: TRBJ1-2
D: -
V: TRBV6-5
size: once
CDR3: CASSYSQGPNYGYTF
DNA: TGTGCCAGCAGTTACTCACAGGGACCTAACTATGGCTACACCTTC

J: TRBJ2-7
D: TRBD2
V: TRBV13
size: -
CDR3: CASSLGLAGGMRSYEQYF
DNA: TGTGCCAGCAGCTTAGGACTAGCGGGGGGAATGAGATCCTACGAGCAGTACTTC

J: TRBJ1-1
D: TRBD1
V: TRBV10-3
size: -
CDR3: CAAKGANTEAFF
DNA: TGTGCCGCCAAGGGGGCGAACACTGAAGCTTTCTTT

J: TRBJ2-1
D: TRBD2
V: TRBV27
size: few
CDR3: CASSFGEGSYNEQFF
DNA: TGTGCCAGCAGTTTCGGGGAGGGGTCCTACAATGAGCAGTTCTTC

J: TRBJ2-1
D: TRBD2
V: TRBV7-8
size: -
CDR3: CASSSRRGLAGPNNEQFF
DNA: TGTGCCAGCAGCTCAAGGAGGGGACTAGCGGGGCCCAACAATGAGCAGTTCTTC

J: TRBJ1-5
D: -
V: TRBV30
size: -
CDR3: CAWSVQISNQPQHF
DNA: TGTGCCTGGAGTGTGCAGATTAGCAATCAGCCCCAGCATTTT

J: TRBJ1-2
D: TRBD1
V: TRBV27
size: -
CDR3: CASSLGAGGGYTF
DNA: TGTGCCAGCAGTTTAGGGGCAGGGGGTGGCTACACCTTC

J: TRBJ2-4
D: TRBD2
V: TRBV27
size: -
CDR3: CASSWGGSAKNIQYF
DNA: TGTGCCAGCAGTTGGGGGGGGTCGGCCAAAAACATTCAGTACTTC

J: TRBJ2-7
D: -
V: TRBV24-1
size: -
CDR3: CATSGQGGYEQYF
DNA: TGTGCCACCAGCGGGCAAGGAGGCTACGAGCAGTACTTC

J: TRBJ2-3
D: -
V: TRBV5-1
size: -
CDR3: CASSLGGDTQYF
DNA: TGCGCCAGCAGCTTGGGGGGAGATACGCAGTATTTT

J: TRBJ2-1
D: -
V: TRBV7-2
size: -
CDR3: CASSRRQYNEQFF
DNA: TGTGCCAGCAGCCGTAGACAGTACAATGAGCAGTTCTTC

J: TRBJ2-2
D: TRBD2
V: TRBV19
size: once
CDR3: CASIPSGGTHTGELFF
DNA: TGTGCCAGTATCCCTTCGGGGGGGACACACACCGGGGAGCTGTTTTTT

J: TRBJ1-2
D: -
V: TRBV7-2
size: -
CDR3: CASSLRDRDLDGYTF
DNA: TGTGCCAGCAGCTTAAGAGACCGGGACTTGGACGGCTACACCTTC

J: TRBJ2-2
D: TRBD1
V: TRBV7-6
size: -
CDR3: CASSLVPDRVTTGELFF
DNA: TGTGCCAGCAGCTTAGTGCCAGACAGGGTGACCACCGGGGAGCTGTTTTTT

J: TRBJ2-7
D: -
V: TRBV28
size: once
CDR3: CASSTGYSYEQYF
DNA: TGTGCCAGCAGCACAGGGTACTCCTACGAGCAGTACTTC

J: TRBJ2-7
D: TRBD2
V: TRBV19
size: -
CDR3: CASMGLAGGHTGYEQYF
DNA: TGTGCCAGTATGGGACTAGCGGGGGGCCATACCGGCTACGAGCAGTACTTC

J: TRBJ1-6
D: TRBD1
V: TRBV19
size: -
CDR3: CASGTGGGSPLHF
DNA: TGTGCCAGCGGGACAGGCGGGGGATCACCCCTCCACTTT

J: TRBJ2-7
D: -
V: TRBV2
size: few
CDR3: CASSTGTSYEQYF
DNA: TGTGCCAGCTCAACGGGCACCTCCTACGAGCAGTACTTC

J: TRBJ2-1
D: TRBD2
V: TRBV7-9
size: -
CDR3: CASSLSSGENNEQFF
DNA: TGTGCCAGCAGCCTATCTAGCGGGGAAAACAATGAGCAGTTCTTC

J: TRBJ2-6
D: -
V: TRBV19
size: -
CDR3: CASREGHRRANVLTF
DNA: TGTGCCAGTAGAGAGGGCCATAGGCGGGCCAACGTCCTGACTTTC

J: TRBJ1-5
D: -
V: TRBV6-5
size: -
CDR3: CASSIGRFQPQHF
DNA: TGTGCCAGCAGTATTGGGAGGTTTCAGCCCCAGCATTTT

J: TRBJ1-5
D: -
V: TRBV6-2/TRBV6-3
size: -
CDR3: CASSSLGPNQPQHF
DNA: TGTGCCAGCAGTTCGTTGGGCCCCAATCAGCCCCAGCATTTT

J: TRBJ2-5
D: TRBD2
V: TRBV28
size: -
CDR3: CASSSQPGPRGEETQYF
DNA: TGTGCCAGCAGTTCGCAGCCGGGACCCCGGGGGGAAGAGACCCAGTACTTC

J: TRBJ1-2
D: -
V: TRBV21-1
size: -
CDR3: CASSKPGQRHGYTF
DNA: TGTGCCAGCAGCAAACCCGGGCAGCGTCATGGCTACACCTTC

J: TRBJ2-2
D: -
V: TRBV7-3
size: -
CDR3: CASSPQPHDRLGTGELFF
DNA: TGTGCCAGCAGCCCCCAACCGCACGACAGGTTGGGGACCGGGGAGCTGTTTTTT

J: TRBJ2-5
D: TRBD1
V: TRBV6-5
size: -
CDR3: CASSSTGTDYGETQYF
DNA: TGTGCCAGCAGTTCGACCGGGACAGATTACGGAGAGACCCAGTACTTC

J: TRBJ1-6
D: -
V: TRBV5-1
size: -
CDR3: CASIRPPGQGVRSPLHF
DNA: TGCGCCAGCATACGTCCCCCAGGGCAGGGTGTTCGGTCACCCCTCCACTTT

J: TRBJ2-2
D: -
V: TRBV19
size: -
CDR3: CASSPGFNTGELFF
DNA: TGTGCCAGTAGTCCGGGGTTTAACACCGGGGAGCTGTTTTTT

J: TRBJ2-1
D: -
V: TRBV14
size: -
CDR3: CASSQGSYNEQFF
DNA: TGTGCCAGCAGCCAGGGCAGCTACAATGAGCAGTTCTTC

J: TRBJ2-7
D: -
V: TRBV6-1
size: -
CDR3: CASSEFLTYEQYF
DNA: TGTGCCAGCAGTGAGTTCCTTACCTACGAGCAGTACTTC

J: TRBJ1-6
D: TRBD1
V: TRBV7-8
size: -
CDR3: CASSQGQGDSPLHF
DNA: TGTGCCAGCAGCCAGGGACAGGGAGACTCACCCCTCCACTTT

J: TRBJ2-1
D: -
V: TRBV9
size: -
CDR3: CASSPSSYNEQFF
DNA: TGTGCCAGCAGCCCAAGCTCCTACAATGAGCAGTTCTTC

J: TRBJ1-5
D: -
V: TRBV28
size: -
CDR3: CASSSGKGEDQPQHF
DNA: TGTGCCAGCAGTTCCGGGAAGGGGGAGGATCAGCCCCAGCATTTT

J: TRBJ1-4
D: -
V: TRBV7-9
size: -
CDR3: CASSQEGAGEKLFF
DNA: TGTGCCAGCAGCCAAGAAGGGGCGGGAGAAAAACTGTTTTTT

J: TRBJ1-2
D: -
V: TRBV9
size: -
CDR3: CASRSGVDTF
DNA: TGTGCCAGCAGATCAGGGGTAGACACCTTC